Below are 8 T cell receptor beta chains sequenced from a single sample in a study of T-cell reconstitution after alpha-beta-depleted transplantation in children. Construction of the TCRbeta library involved unique molecular identifiers. One entry per CDR3 protein, called by TCRdb with MiXCR from the PCR reads. The sample lists 600,000 to 800,000 distinct CDR3 sequences, around 13% seen once, with 0.65% to 0.9% in the top ten. The material was PBMCs, obtained before TCRalphabeta/CD19-depleted stem cell transplant. Receptor source: a girl aged 2 to 10 with congenital amegakaryocytic thrombocytopenia, due to receive a stem cell transplant.

This clonotype was picked up a small number of times. The rearrangement links TRBV13 to TRBJ2-7; 7 nucleotides agree with TRBD1. Germline V gene data show CDR1 as PRHDT and CDR2 as FYEKMQ (reference sequence). The CDR3 contains 19 residues. Losses at the gene ends were 4 bases for V and 0 bases for J; bases not matched to a gene: 18. The DNA of the CDR3 is TGTGCCAGCAGCTCATCCGGGACAGCCACAACTTCGTCCTCCTACGAGCAGTACTTC. Residues: CASSSSGTATTSSSYEQYF.

The sample holds many counts of this clonotype. This rearrangement joins TRBV20-1 to TRBJ2-3; 11 nucleotides agree with TRBD2. CDR1 and CDR2 (germline): DFQATT, SNEGSKA (reference sequence). The V segment lost 0 bases and the J segment 5 bases; nucleotides outside the gene matches: 7. This CDR3 has 16 amino acids. The CDR3 DNA is TGCAGTGCTAGAGATCTTAGCGGGAGGGCCCGAGATACGCAGTATTTT. Its protein is CSARDLSGRARDTQYF.

This clonotype was detected ten times or more. The chain links TRBV12-3 or TRBV12-4 to TRBJ2-7; 7 bases agree with TRBD2. The CDR3 consists of 13 residues. V lost 7 bases, J lost 4 bases, and 7 bases stayed unmatched. In DNA, the CDR3 is TGTGCCAGCAAACTAGCGAGTGGTTACGAGCAGTACTTC. It yields the protein CASKLASGYEQYF.

This sequence joins TRBV6-1 and TRBJ1-4; D remains unclear. The CDR3 runs 15 residues. Germline V gene data show CDR1 as MNHNS and CDR2 as SASEGT. The ends were cut back, 7 bases at V and 3 bases at J, with 15 bases in the middle. The CDR3 nucleotides read TGTGCCAGCAAAATACAGTATGGTCCTAATGAAAAACTGTTTTTT. It yields the protein CASKIQYGPNEKLFF.

This clonotype was recorded at least ten times. The CDR3 nucleotides read TGCAGTGCTACGTCGGTAGCTCTATACGAGCAGTACTTC. Protein sequence: CSATSVALYEQYF. The J gene is TRBJ2-7, the V gene TRBV20-1; no reliable D call. Germline values: CDR1 DFQATT, CDR2 SNEGSKA (reference sequence). The CDR3 covers 13 residues. Between the trimmed V and J ends, which lost 4 bases and 4 bases, there was a span of 14 bases.

This clonotype was seen repeatedly, ten times or more. The chain joins TRBV5-1 to TRBJ1-1; D remains ambiguous. Trimming left V 0 bases short and J 11 bases short, with 11 bases between. Germline V lookup: CDR1 SGHRS, CDR2 YFSETQ. The CDR3 totals 12 residues. The DNA of the CDR3 is TGCGCCAGCAGCTTGGATCTACCCCCGGCTTTCTTT. It is translated as CASSLDLPPAFF.

This clonotype has a count of ten or more. The chain employs TRBV29-1 and TRBJ2-1; tentatively, D is TRBD1 or TRBD2 (5 bases each). Per the germline V gene, CDR1 is SQVTM and CDR2 is ANQGSEA. This CDR3 has 13 amino acids. Trimming cost V 7 bases and J 5 bases, with 15 bases left between them. CDR3 nucleotides: TGCAGCGCCAGCGCCGGGACGAACAATGAGCAGTTCTTC. It codes for CSASAGTNNEQFF.

The chain joins TRBV20-1 to TRBJ1-2, with D unclear. This CDR3 spans 12 amino acids. Trimming took 5 bases from V and 8 from J, leaving 15 bases between them. Germline V gene data show CDR1 as DFQATT and CDR2 as SNEGSKA (reference sequence). CDR3 sequence: CSAPNSPRGYTF. The CDR3, as DNA: TGCAGTGCTCCTAATTCCCCCAGGGGCTACACCTTC.